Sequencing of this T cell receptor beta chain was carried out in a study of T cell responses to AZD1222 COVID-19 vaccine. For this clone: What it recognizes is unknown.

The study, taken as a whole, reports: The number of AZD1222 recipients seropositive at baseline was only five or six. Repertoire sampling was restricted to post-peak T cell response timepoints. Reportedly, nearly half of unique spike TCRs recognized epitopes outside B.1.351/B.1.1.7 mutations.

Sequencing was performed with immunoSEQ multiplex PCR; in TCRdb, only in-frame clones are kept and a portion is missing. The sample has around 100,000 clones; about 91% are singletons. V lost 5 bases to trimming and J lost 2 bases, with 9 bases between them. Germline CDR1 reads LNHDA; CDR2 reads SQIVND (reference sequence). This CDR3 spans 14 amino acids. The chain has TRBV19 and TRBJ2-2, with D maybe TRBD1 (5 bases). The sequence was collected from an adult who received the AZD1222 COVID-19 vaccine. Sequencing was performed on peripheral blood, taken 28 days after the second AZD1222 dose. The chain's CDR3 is CASSLTVNTGELFF. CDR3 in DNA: TGTGCCAGTAGTTTGACAGTTAACACCGGGGAGCTGTTTTTT.